Following are 13 T cell receptor beta chains from one sample sequenced in a study of cytomegalovirus exposure and HLA in healthy donors. Researchers ran the PCR with 60 Vbeta and 13 Jbeta primers. Sequencing used immunoSEQ multiplex PCR; TCRdb keeps in-frame clones, though not all of them. Of tens of thousands of clones detected, about 65% appear once; the ten largest clones hold over 20%. Sequencing used PBMCs. The source of these receptors is a man aged 50 to 60 in good health and CMV-seropositive.

The gene calls are TRBV6-5 and TRBJ2-7; 9 bases fit TRBD2. The V gene end was trimmed by 6 bases and the J gene end by 5 bases; junction bases not matched to a gene: 8. From germline, CDR1 is MNHEY and CDR2 SVGAGI. This CDR3 spans 14 amino acids. In DNA, the CDR3 is TGTGCCAGCAGCCCCGACTGGACTAGCGACGAGCAGTACTTC. It yields the protein CASSPDWTSDEQYF.

V is TRBV7-3 and J is TRBJ2-5, with D perhaps matching TRBD1 (6 bases). The V gene's germline CDR1 is SGHTA and CDR2 FQGTGA. This CDR3 contains 14 residues. The V and J ends lost 2 bases and 5 bases respectively, with 12 bases between them. CDR3 nucleotides: TGTGCCAGCAGCTTAGCAGGGCAGGGGGAGACCCAGTACTTC. Translation gives CASSLAGQGETQYF.

This clone appeared a few times. At one boundary the junction diverges from the germline segment, which might be a read error. J is TRBJ2-7 and V is TRBV30, with TRBD1 matching 9 bases. The CDR3 has 14 amino acids. Germline values: CDR1 GTSNPN, CDR2 SVGIG (reference sequence). CDR3 sequence: CAWSPGQGMYVQYF. The CDR3 DNA sequence: TGTGCCTGGAGTCCGGGACAGGGAATGTACGTGCAGTACTTC.

This clone was observed a few times. The chain is built from TRBV29-1 and TRBJ1-2; the match to TRBD1 covers 7 bases. J gave up 3 bases and V 4 bases, and 5 bases lay outside the gene matches. CDR1 and CDR2 from the germline V gene are SQVTM and ANQGSEA. The CDR3 totals 13 residues. CDR3 nucleotide sequence: TGCAGCGTTGGACAGGGAGGTTACTATGGCTACACCTTC. This codes for CSVGQGGYYGYTF.

The genes are TRBV14 and TRBJ2-1; a weak D match, TRBD1 (6 bases). Trimming removed 1 base from V and 4 bases from J, with 17 bases in between. This CDR3 contains 17 residues. Looked up from germline, CDR1 is SGHDN and CDR2 is FVKESK. This CDR3 is CASSQGGPLGLYNEQFF. In DNA form, the CDR3 reads TGTGCCAGCAGCCAAGGGGGGCCACTAGGCTTATACAATGAGCAGTTCTTC. The entire variable domain, with the rest obtained from reference TRBV14 and TRBJ2-1, is as follows: EAGVTQFPSHSVIEKGQTVTLRCDPISGHDNLYWYRRVMGKEIKFLLHFVKESKQDESGMPNNRFLAERTGGTYSTLKVQPAELEDSGVYFCASSQGGPLGLYNEQFFGPGTRLTVL.

CDR3 bases: TGTGCCTCCTCAAAAAAGGCGGGGGGCGCGGTTGGCTACACCTTC. Protein product: CASSKKAGGAVGYTF. This rearrangement joins TRBV30 to TRBJ1-2; D possibly corresponds to TRBD1 (6 bases). CDR1 and CDR2 from the germline V gene are GTSNPN and SVGIG (reference sequence). Trimming took 7 bases from V and 7 from J, leaving 25 bases between them. This CDR3 contains 15 residues.

CDR3 bases: TGTGCCAGCAGCCCAGATCCAGATTCACCCCTCCACTTT. The encoded protein is CASSPDPDSPLHF. The rearrangement links TRBV7-2 to TRBJ1-6; D remains ambiguous. This CDR3 spans 13 amino acids. Trimming pared 5 bases from V and 8 bases from J, leaving 10 bases between. CDR1 and CDR2 (germline): SGHTA, FQGNSA.

This chain links TRBV30 with TRBJ1-3; maybe TRBD1 (5 bases). The ends were cut back, 0 bases at V and 2 bases at J, with 8 bases in the middle. Germline CDR1 reads GTSNPN; CDR2 reads SVGIG (reference sequence). CDR3 size: 14 residues. The CDR3 loop is CAWSVPGTGNTIYF. CDR3 in DNA: TGTGCCTGGAGTGTACCAGGGACTGGAAACACCATATATTTT. Drawing the rest from reference TRBV30 and TRBJ1-3, the complete variable domain is SQTIHQWPATLVQPVGSPLSLECTVEGTSNPNLYWYRQAAGRGLQLLFYSVGIGQISSEVPQNLSASRPQDRQFILSSKKLLLSDSGFYLCAWSVPGTGNTIYFGEGSWLTVV.

This clone has only a few counts. The rearrangement uses TRBV6-4 and TRBJ2-1; D perhaps matches TRBD2 (7 bases). V was pared by 4 bases and J by 7 bases, with 14 bases between. CDR3 length equals 14 residues. CDR1 and CDR2 (germline): MRHNA, SNTAGT. The CDR3 nucleotides are TGTGCCAGCAGTGGGGAGGGGGATGCGAATGAGCAGTTCTTC. Translated: CASSGEGDANEQFF.

This clone was observed a few times. J is TRBJ2-7 and V is TRBV13, with TRBD1 identical over 8 bases. Germline loops: CDR1 PRHDT, CDR2 FYEKMQ (reference sequence). V trimming: 5 bases; J trimming: 5 bases; junction bases outside the gene matches: 8. The CDR3 has 14 amino acids. This CDR3 reads CASSPYRGSHEQYF. CDR3 sequence (DNA): TGTGCCAGCAGCCCCTACAGGGGGTCCCACGAGCAGTACTTC.

The rearrangement links TRBV28 to TRBJ1-4; D gene ambiguous. This CDR3 is built from 15 residues. Germline CDR1 is MDHEN and CDR2 is SYDVKM. The V gene lost 2 bases and the J gene lost 2 bases, with 9 bases spanning the gap. DNA for the CDR3: TGTGCCAGCAGTTTAGTGAGTTTCACTAATGAAAAACTGTTTTTT. As protein: CASSLVSFTNEKLFF.

The V and J genes are TRBV15 and TRBJ2-1, with D possibly being TRBD2 (5 bases). Germline V lookup: CDR1 LNHNV, CDR2 YYDKDF (reference sequence). Deletions cut 0 bases from V and 3 bases from J, with 9 bases between. There are 15 residues in the CDR3. CDR3 DNA: TGTGCCACCAGCAGAGATCGGGGATACTACAATGAGCAGTTCTTC. Protein: CATSRDRGYYNEQFF.

The chain couples TRBV28 to TRBJ2-2, with D uncertain. CDR1 is MDHEN, CDR2 SYDVKM, per germline. The CDR3 has 12 residues. Trimming took off 2 bases at V and 8 bases at J, with 6 bases between the two ends. CDR3 sequence: CASSLGLGELFF. For the CDR3, the DNA is TGTGCCAGCAGTTTAGGGCTGGGGGAGCTGTTTTTT.